Listed here are 6 T cell receptor beta chains from one sample, sequenced in a study of cytomegalovirus exposure and HLA in healthy donors. Generated by immunoSEQ multiplex PCR, the TCRdb table keeps only in-frame clones and is missing some. The top ten clones hold around 1.3% of a sample with 150,000 to 250,000 clones, roughly three quarters of them seen once. Sequencing was performed on PBMCs. Source of these receptors: a woman under 40 in good health and CMV-seronegative.

The chain joins TRBV6-6 to TRBJ2-7; 8 nucleotides align to TRBD1. Germline V lookup: CDR1 MNHNY, CDR2 SVGAGI (reference sequence). V dropped 0 bases and J dropped 2; count of bases not matched to a gene: 0. CDR3 length: 14 amino acids. The CDR3 sequence: CASSYSTGAYEQYF. CDR3 coding DNA: TGTGCCAGCAGTTACTCGACAGGGGCCTACGAGCAGTACTTC.

The chain uses TRBV7-6 and TRBJ1-3; D gene unclear. V gave up 1 base and J gave up 0 bases, with 10 bases separating them. CDR3 length: 16 residues. CDR1 and CDR2 from the germline V gene are SGHVS and FNYEAQ. The CDR3 DNA is TGTGCCAGCAGCTTAGGCCGCGAGTACTCTGGAAACACCATATATTTT. Protein product: CASSLGREYSGNTIYF.

The chain employs TRBV5-6 and TRBJ2-1, with 10 nucleotides matching TRBD2. V lost 0 bases and J lost 0; bases outside the gene matches: 9. This CDR3 is 19 amino acids long. Germline values: CDR1 SGHDT, CDR2 YYEEEE. The CDR3 sequence is CASSLGAGLASGSYNEQFF. The CDR3 coding sequence is TGTGCCAGCAGCTTGGGCGCGGGACTAGCGTCAGGCTCCTACAATGAGCAGTTCTTC.

This chain joins TRBV7-8 and TRBJ2-6; 7 nucleotides agree with TRBD2. Germline trimming cut 11 bases from V and 2 bases from J; bases unmatched to any gene: 12. There are 16 residues in the CDR3. The V gene's germline CDR1 is SGHVS and CDR2 FQNEAQ. The CDR3 bases are TGTGCCCGACTAGCCTTGTTGGGTGCTGGGGCCAACGTCCTGACTTTC. Its translation: CARLALLGAGANVLTF.

The chain links TRBV6-5 to TRBJ1-1; perhaps TRBD1 as D (6 bases). The CDR3 length is 15 residues. In germline, CDR1 is MNHEY, CDR2 SVGAGI. V lost 5 bases, J lost 5 bases, and 18 bases lay in between. DNA for the CDR3: TGTGCCAGCAGTAGGCGGAGGGGGGGAGGAACTGAAGCTTTCTTT. It translates to CASSRRRGGGTEAFF.

The chain recombines TRBV28 with TRBJ2-3; 10 bases align to TRBD2. CDR1 MDHEN and CDR2 SYDVKM come from the germline V gene. V shed 4 bases, J shed 7 bases, and the junction held 8 bases outside the gene matches. CDR3 size: 15 residues. The CDR3 reads CASSSRGLAWYTQYF. Here the CDR3 DNA reads TGTGCCAGCAGTTCCAGGGGACTAGCGTGGTATACGCAGTATTTT.